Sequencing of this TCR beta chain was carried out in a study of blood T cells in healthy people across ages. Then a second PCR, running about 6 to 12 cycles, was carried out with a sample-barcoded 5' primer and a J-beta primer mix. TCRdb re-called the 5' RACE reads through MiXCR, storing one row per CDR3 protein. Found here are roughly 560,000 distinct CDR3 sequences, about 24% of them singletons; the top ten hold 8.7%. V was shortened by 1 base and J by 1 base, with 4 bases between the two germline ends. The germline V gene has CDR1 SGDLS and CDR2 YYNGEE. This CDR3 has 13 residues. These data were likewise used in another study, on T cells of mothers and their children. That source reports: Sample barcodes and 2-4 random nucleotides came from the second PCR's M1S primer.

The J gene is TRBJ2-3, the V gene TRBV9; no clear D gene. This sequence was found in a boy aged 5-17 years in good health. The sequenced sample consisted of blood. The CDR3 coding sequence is TGTGCCAGCAGCGTAATGGGCACAGATACGCAGTATTTT. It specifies CASSVMGTDTQYF.